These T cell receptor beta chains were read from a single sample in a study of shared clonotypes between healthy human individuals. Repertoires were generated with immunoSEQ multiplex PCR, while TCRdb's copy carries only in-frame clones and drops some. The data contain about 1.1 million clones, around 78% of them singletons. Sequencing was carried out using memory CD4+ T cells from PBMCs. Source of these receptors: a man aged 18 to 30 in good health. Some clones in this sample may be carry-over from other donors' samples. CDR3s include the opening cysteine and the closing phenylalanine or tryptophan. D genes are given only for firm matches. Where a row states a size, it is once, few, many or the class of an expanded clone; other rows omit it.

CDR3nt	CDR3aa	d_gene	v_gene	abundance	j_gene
TGTGCCAGCAGCAAAGCGACAGATTATGGCTACACCTTC	CASSKATDYGYTF	.	TRBV21-1	.	TRBJ1-2
TGCAGTGCGAGGAAGCACACTGAAGCTTTCTTT	CSARKHTEAFF	.	TRBV20-1	.	TRBJ1-1
TGTGCCAGCAGTGAAAGGAGCTACGAGCAGTACTTC	CASSERSYEQYF	.	TRBV2	.	TRBJ2-7
TGTGCCAGCTCACAGCGACAGGGTCAGGGTGAGACCCAGTACTTC	CASSQRQGQGETQYF	TRBD1	TRBV18	.	TRBJ2-5
TGTGCCAGCAGTTCCCGGGACTCCTACAATGAGCAGTTCTTC	CASSSRDSYNEQFF	.	TRBV28	.	TRBJ2-1
TGCGCCAGCAGCCAAGGACAGGGCGTAGAGACCCAGTACTTC	CASSQGQGVETQYF	TRBD1	TRBV4-1	.	TRBJ2-5
TGTGCCAGCTCCGACATGAACACTGAAGCTTTCTTT	CASSDMNTEAFF	.	TRBV18	.	TRBJ1-1
TGTGCCAGCAGTGTCCCCACTAGCGGGCGCTACGAGCAGTACTTC	CASSVPTSGRYEQYF	TRBD2	TRBV28	.	TRBJ2-7
TGTGCCAGCAGCCAAGTTGGACAGGGCCCCTACGAGCAGTACTTC	CASSQVGQGPYEQYF	TRBD1	TRBV4-2	once	TRBJ2-7
TGTGCCAGCAGTGCGGGGGCTGGATCCTACGAGCAGTACTTC	CASSAGAGSYEQYF	.	TRBV2	.	TRBJ2-7
TGTGCCAGCACCAGGGGGAACACTGAAGCTTTCTTT	CASTRGNTEAFF	.	TRBV2	.	TRBJ1-1
TGTGCCAGCACAGGGGGCAATCAGCCCCAGCATTTT	CASTGGNQPQHF	.	TRBV28	.	TRBJ1-5
TGCGCCAGCAGCCCGTACAGCGGGAGCTCCTACAATGAGCAGTTCTTC	CASSPYSGSSYNEQFF	TRBD2	TRBV4-3	once	TRBJ2-1
TGCAGTGCTAGGTCCGGAAACACCATATATTTT	CSARSGNTIYF	.	TRBV20-1	.	TRBJ1-3
TGTGCCCCAGGGGGGACAGGGGCGTACGAGCAGTACTTC	CAPGGTGAYEQYF	.	TRBV21-1	.	TRBJ2-7
TGCGCCAGCAGCTGGCCGGGAGGGCCGGGGGATGAGCAGTTCTTC	CASSWPGGPGDEQFF	TRBD2	TRBV5-1	.	TRBJ2-1
TGTGCCAGCAGTGATTCGGAGGGGCCCAACGTCCTGACTTTC	CASSDSEGPNVLTF	.	TRBV2	.	TRBJ2-6
TGTGCCAGCAGCTGGGCCCGGGACTCTGGGGCCAACGTCCTGACTTTC	CASSWARDSGANVLTF	.	TRBV28	few	TRBJ2-6
TGCGCCAGCAGCCAGGGGCCTCGGGAGACCCAGTACTTC	CASSQGPRETQYF	.	TRBV4-3	.	TRBJ2-5
TGTGCCAGCAGGAGGGGGGCAGATACGCAGTATTTT	CASRRGADTQYF	.	TRBV2	few	TRBJ2-3
TGCGCCAGCAGCCAAGCTGGGGGGAGGACCTACAATGAGCAGTTCTTC	CASSQAGGRTYNEQFF	.	TRBV4-3	.	TRBJ2-1
TGTGCCAGCAGTCCCCCGGCGAGGGACTATGGCTACACCTTC	CASSPPARDYGYTF	.	TRBV28	.	TRBJ1-2
TGTGCCAGCTCACCGGGACTAGCAGCGTCCTCCTACGAGCAGTACTTC	CASSPGLAASSYEQYF	TRBD2	TRBV18	.	TRBJ2-7
TGTGCCGCCGAGGACTACCCCTACGAGCAGTACTTC	CAAEDYPYEQYF	.	TRBV30	.	TRBJ2-7
TGTGCCAGTAGCCTCGGCCGAGAGAACACTGAAGCTTTCTTT	CASSLGRENTEAFF	.	TRBV19	.	TRBJ1-1
TGTGCCAGCAGGCCTTCTAGCGGGAGTCTCCACGAGCAGTACTTC	CASRPSSGSLHEQYF	TRBD2	TRBV28	.	TRBJ2-7
TGTGCCAGCAGCGTAGTAGGAGATGAAGCTTTCTTT	CASSVVGDEAFF	.	TRBV9	few	TRBJ1-1
TGTGCCCAAAGCCGGGCCGTCGAATACGAGCAGTACTTC	CAQSRAVEYEQYF	.	TRBV2	many	TRBJ2-7
TGCGCCAGCAGCCAAAAGACAGGGATGGGTGAAAAACTGTTTTTT	CASSQKTGMGEKLFF	TRBD1	TRBV4-1	.	TRBJ1-4